Listed here are 16 T cell receptor beta chains from one sample, sequenced in a study of blood T cells in healthy people across ages (dated by TCRdb to between 2015 and 2016). Preparation of the library involved 5' RACE. Sequencing was performed on an Illumina HiSeq 2500. The second PCR ran for roughly 7 to 12 cycles and used a J-beta primer mix along with a sample-barcoded 5' primer. TCRdb applied fastp at Q25 and MiXCR to the public reads, then kept only in-frame beta chains. Each CDR3 protein appears once, grouped with its most common genes and DNA. The sample has 800,000 to 950,000 distinct CDR3 sequences on record, around 49% of them singletons. 13% of the sample goes to the ten largest clones. The specimen sequenced was blood. These receptors were obtained from a man aged 30 to 39 in good health.

This chain joins TRBV10-3 and TRBJ2-7; 7 positions match TRBD1. The germline V gene has CDR1 ENHRY and CDR2 SYGVKD. CDR3 size: 16 residues. V trimming: 4 bases; J trimming: 2 bases; junction bases outside the gene matches: 11. The CDR3: CAISAKNTGTAYEQYF. DNA of the CDR3: TGTGCCATCAGTGCCAAGAATACCGGGACAGCCTACGAGCAGTACTTC.

A single count supports this clonotype. The V and J genes are TRBV13 and TRBJ2-5, with 7 bases identical to TRBD2. The ends lost 5 bases at V and 5 bases at J; junction bases unmatched: 14. In germline, CDR1 is PRHDT, CDR2 FYEKMQ (reference sequence). This CDR3 comprises 16 residues. CDR3 sequence (DNA): TGTGCCAGCAGCGAAACCGGGACTAACAACTACGAGACCCAGTACTTC. This gives the protein CASSETGTNNYETQYF.

This clonotype showed up just a few times. The chain recombines TRBV27 with TRBJ2-7, with D perhaps TRBD2 (5 bases). This CDR3 spans 13 amino acids. With 6 bases removed from V and 4 bases from J, the gap between germline ends came to 13 bases. Germline assignment: CDR1 MNHEY and CDR2 SMNVEV (reference sequence). CDR3 in amino acids: CASSKNSVYEQYF. The CDR3 DNA reads TGTGCCAGCAGCAAAAATAGCGTGTACGAGCAGTACTTC.

The J gene is TRBJ2-5, the V gene TRBV10-3; no clear D. The CDR3 has 12 residues. The V gene lost 2 bases and the J gene lost 6 bases, with 7 bases spanning the gap. From germline, CDR1 is ENHRY and CDR2 SYGVKD. CDR3 residues: CAISEAGQTQYF. CDR3 coding DNA: TGTGCCATCAGTGAGGCCGGGCAGACCCAGTACTTC.

The chain recombines TRBV13 with TRBJ1-1, with D possibly matching TRBD1 (5 bases). In germline, CDR1 is PRHDT, CDR2 FYEKMQ (reference sequence). This CDR3 contains 14 residues. Trimming took 3 bases from V and 5 from J, leaving 13 bases between them. The CDR3: CASSFRAGSTEAFF. CDR3 DNA sequence: TGTGCCAGCAGCTTTCGGGCAGGGTCGACTGAAGCTTTCTTT.

V is TRBV11-2 and J is TRBJ1-1; TRBD1 is a possible D gene (5 bases). The V end lost 0 bases, the J end lost 7 bases, and 12 bases lay between the germline ends. CDR3 length equals 14 residues. CDR1 and CDR2 from the germline V gene are SGHAT and FQNNGV. CDR3 nucleotide sequence: TGTGCCAGCAGCTTAGATGAGGGTGGGGGTGAAGCTTTCTTT. Encoded protein: CASSLDEGGGEAFF.

This clonotype was counted only a few times. The chain employs TRBV29-1 and TRBJ1-1; D remains unclear. The CDR3 totals 16 residues. The V gene's germline CDR1 is SQVTM and CDR2 ANQGSEA. Trimming left V 3 bases short and J 0 bases short, with 17 bases between. The CDR3, as DNA: TGCAGCGTTGAGAAGGAATCTGGGCCTCTGAACACTGAAGCTTTCTTT. This codes for CSVEKESGPLNTEAFF.

The chain joins TRBV3-1 to TRBJ2-1; 12 nucleotides align to TRBD2. Trimming removed 1 base from V and 6 bases from J; junction bases left unmatched: 7. The CDR3 runs to 17 residues. Germline V gives CDR1 LGHDT, CDR2 YNNKEL (reference sequence). The CDR3: CASSQVLTSGGLNEQFF. In nucleotides, the CDR3 is TGTGCCAGCAGCCAAGTCTTGACTAGCGGGGGTCTCAATGAGCAGTTCTTC.

The J gene is TRBJ2-4, the V gene TRBV5-1; the D gene could be TRBD1 or TRBD2 (5 bases each). The J call may be in error: the DNA end matches TRBJ2-7 better. CDR3 length: 14 residues. Germline assignment: CDR1 SGHRS and CDR2 YFSETQ. The CDR3 loop is CASSSYGAPYEQYF. CDR3 sequence (DNA): TGCGCCAGCAGTTCCTACGGGGCCCCCTACGAGCAGTACTTC.

The chain employs TRBV6-2 or TRBV6-3 and TRBJ1-5; possible D gene TRBD1, 6 bases. This CDR3 has 15 residues. CDR1 is MNHEY and CDR2 is SVGEGT in the germline V gene. V lost 6 bases to trimming and J lost 2 bases, with 14 bases between them. CDR3 region: CASRLQGGGNQPQHF. CDR3 nucleotide sequence: TGTGCCAGCAGACTACAGGGTGGCGGCAATCAGCCCCAGCATTTT.

This rearrangement joins TRBV7-9 to TRBJ2-7; D perhaps matches TRBD1 (5 bases). Germline assignment: CDR1 SEHNR and CDR2 FQNEAQ (reference sequence). The V end lost 1 base, the J end lost 4 bases, and 11 bases lay between the germline ends. The CDR3 contains 14 residues. CDR3 nucleotide sequence: TGTGCCAGCAGCTTAGGGGGCGCCAGATACGAGCAGTACTTC. This gives the protein CASSLGGARYEQYF.

The chain carries TRBV27 and TRBJ2-1; the match to TRBD2 covers 8 bases. The CDR3 is 15 residues long. V was clipped by 6 bases and J by 2 bases; unmatched bases: 6. Germline CDR1 is MNHEY and CDR2 is SMNVEV (reference sequence). The CDR3 nucleotides are TGTGCCAGCAGCGCGGGGCGGGGGGCCTACAATGAGCAGTTCTTC. It translates to CASSAGRGAYNEQFF.

The chain recombines TRBV12-3 or TRBV12-4 with TRBJ2-5, with 8 bases that match TRBD1. V shed 7 bases, J shed 5 bases, and the junction held 9 bases outside the gene matches. This CDR3 has 14 amino acids. CDR3 bases: TGTGCCAGCAATCTCGGACAGGGTCGGGAGACCCAGTACTTC. This gives the protein CASNLGQGRETQYF.

The J gene is TRBJ1-1, the V gene TRBV28, with TRBD1 as a possible D gene (6 bases). The CDR3 extends over 13 amino acids. The V end was cut by 7 bases, the J end by 1 base, with 10 bases between. Per the germline V gene, CDR1 is MDHEN and CDR2 is SYDVKM. This chain's CDR3 is CASTGEGNTEAFF. The CDR3 DNA reads as TGTGCCAGCACAGGGGAGGGGAACACTGAAGCTTTCTTT. The entire variable domain, with the rest obtained from reference TRBV28 and TRBJ1-1, is as follows: DVKVTQSSRYLVKRTGEKVFLECVQDMDHENMFWYRQDPGLGLRLIYFSYDVKMKEKGDIPEGYSVSREKKERFSLILESASTNQTSMYLCASTGEGNTEAFFGQGTRLTVV.

This clonotype was found a few times. The chain has TRBV25-1 and TRBJ1-2; TRBD1 is a possible D gene (6 bases). The germline gives CDR1 MGHDK, CDR2 SYGVNS. V lost 6 bases, J lost 0 bases, and 20 bases lay in between. The CDR3 runs 17 residues. CDR3 protein: CASSTQGILTSNYGYTF. CDR3 DNA: TGTGCCAGCAGCACACAGGGAATTTTGACTTCTAACTATGGCTACACCTTC.

This chain connects TRBV28 to TRBJ2-1; 12 bases are shared with TRBD2. J was trimmed by 6 bases and V by 4 bases; bases with no gene match: 4. Germline CDR1 reads MDHEN; CDR2 reads SYDVKM. This CDR3 has 15 amino acids. CDR3 DNA sequence: TGTGCCAGCAGTTCGCTAGCGGGGGGGGTCAATGAGCAGTTCTTC. Translating gives CASSSLAGGVNEQFF.